The rows below give T cell receptor beta chains drawn from one sample of a study of blood T cell repertoires in COVID-19. Data came from immunoSEQ multiplex PCR; TCRdb stores just in-frame clones and leaves some out. This sample carries under 250,000 clones, around 90% of them seen once, and the ten largest clones take 0.83%. The material sequenced was peripheral blood. The receptors were sampled from a young man with COVID-19, enrolled during active disease. Both conserved end residues are part of each CDR3. The order of the fields is clone size, J gene, V gene, D gene, CDR3 DNA, CDR3 protein. A D gene is named only where the DNA matches it firmly. A row's size may be missing; if present it is once, few, many or a size class.

NA,TRBJ1-6,TRBV5-5,TRBD1,TGTGCCAGCAGCTTGGAGGGGTCGTCGGGACAGAGCTCCTATAATTCACCCCTCCACTTT,CASSLEGSSGQSSYNSPLHF
NA,TRBJ2-7,TRBV5-6,NA,TGTGCCAGCAGCTTGAGTTCTTCAAGGGGGACGGCTGCCTACGAGCAGTACTTC,CASSLSSSRGTAAYEQYF
NA,TRBJ1-5,TRBV6-6,TRBD1,TGTGCCAGCAGTCCACACCGGGACAGGGGGCTTGGACAGCCCCAGCATTTT,CASSPHRDRGLGQPQHF
NA,TRBJ2-2,TRBV3-1/TRBV3-2,NA,TGTGCCAGCAGCCACAGGGGTTGGGCCGGGGAGCTGTTTTTT,CASSHRGWAGELFF
NA,TRBJ1-4,TRBV5-6,NA,TGTGCCAGCAGCTTGGAGAGGGTGGATAATGAAAAACTGTTTTTT,CASSLERVDNEKLFF
NA,TRBJ1-2,TRBV7-9,NA,TGTGCCAGCAGCTTATTCCTTGTGGGCAGGGAAGATGGCTACACCTTC,CASSLFLVGREDGYTF
NA,TRBJ2-3,TRBV10-3,NA,TGTGCCGTAAAAAGGGGGGGCCTAGGAGATACGCAGTATTTT,CAVKRGGLGDTQYF
NA,TRBJ2-5,TRBV18,NA,TGTGCCAGCTCACCACGCGGCGGGGGCCCCCAAGAGACCCAGTACTTC,CASSPRGGGPQETQYF
once,TRBJ1-5,TRBV3-1/TRBV3-2,NA,TGTGCCAGCAGCCAGGACTCACTTCAGAATCAGCCCCAGCATTTT,CASSQDSLQNQPQHF
once,TRBJ1-2,TRBV5-1,TRBD1,TGCGCCAGCAGCTTGGATGTAGGGGGCCTCTATGGCTACACCTTC,CASSLDVGGLYGYTF
NA,TRBJ1-1,TRBV6-6,NA,TGTGCCAGTACCACTCAGGGGAACACTGAAGCTTTCTTT,CASTTQGNTEAFF
NA,TRBJ2-5,TRBV10-3,NA,TGTGCCATCCGATCCACGGACGATAGCGTTAGGGAGACCCAGTACTTC,CAIRSTDDSVRETQYF
NA,TRBJ2-5,TRBV6-6,NA,TGTGCCAGCAGTACAAGGGGAGAGACCCAGTACTTC,CASSTRGETQYF
NA,TRBJ1-1,TRBV7-9,NA,TGTGCCAGCAGCTTTGAGGGGGGGACTGAAGCTTTCTTT,CASSFEGGTEAFF
NA,TRBJ1-6,TRBV5-6,TRBD1,TGTGCCAGCAGCTTTTATGAGACAGGGACTTCACCCCTCCACTTT,CASSFYETGTSPLHF
NA,TRBJ1-6,TRBV5-4,NA,TGTGCCAGCAGCTTGGCCGGGTACAATTCACCCCTCCACTTT,CASSLAGYNSPLHF
NA,TRBJ1-2,TRBV21-1,NA,TGTGCCAGCAGCAAAGGAGGAGGACAGGGGGCGGAAGACTATGGCTACACCTTC,CASSKGGGQGAEDYGYTF
NA,TRBJ1-1,TRBV28,NA,TGTGCCAGCAACGTCGGTGAGGCCTTGACTTTCTTT,CASNVGEALTFF
NA,TRBJ2-2,TRBV6-5,NA,TGTGCCAGCAGTTTAATCCAGGGGAACACCGGGGAGCTGTTTTTT,CASSLIQGNTGELFF
NA,TRBJ1-5,TRBV7-9,NA,TGTGCCAGCAGCTTAGCGGGCGATCAGCCCCAGCATTTT,CASSLAGDQPQHF
NA,TRBJ1-2,TRBV3-1/TRBV3-2,TRBD1,TGTGCCAGCAGCCTCTTCGGGACAGACTATGGCTACACCTTC,CASSLFGTDYGYTF
NA,TRBJ1-6,TRBV6-1,NA,TGTGCCAGCAGTGAAACACAGATATATAATTCACCCCTCCACTTT,CASSETQIYNSPLHF
NA,TRBJ2-7,TRBV18,TRBD1,TGTGCCAGCTCACCACAGGGGGCTGACGAGCAGTACTTC,CASSPQGADEQYF
NA,TRBJ2-7,TRBV27,NA,TGTGCCAGCACCCAAATCGGGGCGGGGACCTACGAGCAGTACTTC,CASTQIGAGTYEQYF
once,TRBJ2-1,TRBV11-2,NA,TGTGCCAGCAGCTTAGTTGGGGGAGGCTACAATGAGCAGTTCTTC,CASSLVGGGYNEQFF
NA,TRBJ2-2,TRBV7-2,NA,TGTGCCAGCAGTATACTCCCTAGGTCCGGGGAGCTGTTTTTT,CASSILPRSGELFF
NA,TRBJ2-3,TRBV6-4,TRBD1,TGTGCCAGCAGTCCTACGACAGGGGGCGCAGATACGCAGTATTTT,CASSPTTGGADTQYF
once,TRBJ2-7,TRBV5-6,TRBD2,TGTGCCAGCATGACGGGGGGCTACGAGCAGTACTTC,CASMTGGYEQYF
once,TRBJ2-7,TRBV4-1,TRBD2,TGCGCCAGCAGCCGGGCTAGCGGGGGATTCTACGAGCAGTACTTC,CASSRASGGFYEQYF
NA,TRBJ1-5,TRBV21-1,NA,TGTGCCAGCAGCCATGACAGCTTAAATCAGCCCCAGCATTTT,CASSHDSLNQPQHF
NA,TRBJ1-1,TRBV19,NA,TGTGCCAGTAAGGTACAGATAAACACTGAAGCTTTCTTT,CASKVQINTEAFF
NA,TRBJ2-7,TRBV6-2/TRBV6-3,NA,TGTGCCAGCAGTTACTTAGTCGGGAGCTCCTACGAGCAGTACTTC,CASSYLVGSSYEQYF
NA,TRBJ1-1,TRBV6-5,NA,TGTGCCAGCAGTTCCCCCCAGTGGGGCGGAGCTTTCTTT,CASSSPQWGGAFF
once,TRBJ1-2,TRBV6-5,TRBD1,TGTGCCAGCCGGGACAGGGGGGGAAACTATGGCTACACCTTC,CASRDRGGNYGYTF
once,TRBJ1-4,TRBV2,NA,TGTGCCAGCAGTGAAATACAGGGCGGAATGGAACTGTTTTTT,CASSEIQGGMELFF
NA,TRBJ1-1,TRBV5-1,NA,TGCGCCAGCAGCCCCGGAGGCCCGTGGGCGAACACTGAAGCTTTCTTT,CASSPGGPWANTEAFF
NA,TRBJ1-1,TRBV5-1,NA,TGCGCCAGCAGCTTGCGATTACAGGGAATGAACACTGAAGCTTTCTTT,CASSLRLQGMNTEAFF